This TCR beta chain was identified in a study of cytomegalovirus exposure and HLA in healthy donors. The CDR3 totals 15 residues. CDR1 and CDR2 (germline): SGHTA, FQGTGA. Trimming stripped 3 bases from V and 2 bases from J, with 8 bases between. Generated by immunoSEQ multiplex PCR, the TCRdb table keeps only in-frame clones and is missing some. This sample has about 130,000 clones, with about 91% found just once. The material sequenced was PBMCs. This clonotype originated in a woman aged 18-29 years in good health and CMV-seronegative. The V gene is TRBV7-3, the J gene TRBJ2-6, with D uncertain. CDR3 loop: CASSLSRTGANVLTF. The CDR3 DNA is TGTGCCAGCAGCTTGAGTCGTACTGGGGCCAACGTCCTGACTTTC.